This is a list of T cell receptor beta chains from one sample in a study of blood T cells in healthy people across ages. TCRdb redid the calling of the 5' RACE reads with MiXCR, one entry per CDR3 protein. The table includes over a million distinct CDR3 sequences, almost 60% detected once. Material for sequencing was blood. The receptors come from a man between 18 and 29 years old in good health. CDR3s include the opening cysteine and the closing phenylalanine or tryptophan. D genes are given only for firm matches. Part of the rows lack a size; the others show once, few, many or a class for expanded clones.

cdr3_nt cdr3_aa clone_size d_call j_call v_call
TGTGCCGGCAGCCAAGACCGACTAGCGGCAATGAGCTCCTACAATGAGCAGTTCTTC CAGSQDRLAAMSSYNEQFF . TRBD2 TRBJ2-1 TRBV3-1
TGCGCCAGCTCCATAGGGCGGCAAGAAGAGACCCAGTACTTC CASSIGRQEETQYF few . TRBJ2-5 TRBV4-1
TGTGCCAGCAGCCAAGATGGCCGGAAAGGGGCGCAACTGTTTTTT CASSQDGRKGAQLFF . . TRBJ1-4 TRBV4-2
TGTGCCAGCAGTCAAATGGGAGGATGGGGAAACACTGAAGCTTTCTTT CASSQMGGWGNTEAFF . . TRBJ1-1 TRBV12-3/TRBV12-4
TGTGCCAGTCTCCCCGGGGCAGTCTCCAGCACAGATACGCAGTATTTT CASLPGAVSSTDTQYF few . TRBJ2-3 TRBV12-3/TRBV12-4
TGCAGTACTAGCGAGAATGGCTACACCTTC CSTSENGYTF . . TRBJ1-2 TRBV20-1
TGTGCCAGCAGCCAAATCCGGGAAGTAGTTGGCTACACCTTC CASSQIREVVGYTF few . TRBJ1-2 TRBV14
TGCAGCGCCCGGGGGGGGTCAGATACGCAGTATTTT CSARGGSDTQYF . TRBD2 TRBJ2-3 TRBV20-1
TGTGCCACCAGCAGAGATACCGGGGGTGGCTACACCTTC CATSRDTGGGYTF few . TRBJ1-2 TRBV15
TGCGCCAGCAGCCAAGAAGAGGTCGGCTCCTACGAGCAGTACTTC CASSQEEVGSYEQYF . . TRBJ2-7 TRBV4-3
TGTGCCAGCAGCCAAACGGGATATAGCTACAATGAGCAGTTCTTC CASSQTGYSYNEQFF few . TRBJ2-1 TRBV14
TGTGCCAGCAGTAGGACGCGCGACCACAATGAGCAGTTCTTC CASSRTRDHNEQFF . . TRBJ2-1 TRBV12-3/TRBV12-4
TGCAGCGTTGTTCACACAAAGGGGTACATTCAGTACTTC CSVVHTKGYIQYF . . TRBJ2-4 TRBV29-1
TGTGCCAGCACCCGGGACAGGGCCCCCTCCTACGAGCAGTACTTC CASTRDRAPSYEQYF . . TRBJ2-7 TRBV21-1
TGCAGTGCTAGAGATGGGGGTCGGGGGAACTATGGCTACACCTTC CSARDGGRGNYGYTF . . TRBJ1-2 TRBV20-1
TGCAGCGTTGATAGGGCAGGGAGTCCTCTTGGCTACACCTTC CSVDRAGSPLGYTF . . TRBJ1-2 TRBV29-1
TGTGCCAGCAGCTCGGATCGCCGGAACGAGCAGTACTTC CASSSDRRNEQYF . . TRBJ2-7 TRBV7-9
TGTGCCAGCAGTTACAGCCTTAGCAATCAGCCCCAGCATTTT CASSYSLSNQPQHF . . TRBJ1-5 TRBV6-2/TRBV6-3
TGCAGCGTGGCCGGGTCTCCTGGAGAGGAGACCCAGTACTTC CSVAGSPGEETQYF . . TRBJ2-5 TRBV29-1
TGTGCCAGCAGTATCGAACAGGGGACCGGAGAGACCCAGTACTTC CASSIEQGTGETQYF . TRBD1 TRBJ2-5 TRBV6-2/TRBV6-3
TGTGCCAGCAGCTTAGCTCTAGCGCGCGGGGCCAACGTCCTGACTTTC CASSLALARGANVLTF . . TRBJ2-6 TRBV11-2
TGCGCCAGCAGCGAAACAGTAACCTACGAGCAGTACTTC CASSETVTYEQYF few . TRBJ2-7 TRBV4-1
TGCGCCGAGGGTATGGAGCCACTGCTACCGTACGAGCAGTACTTC CAEGMEPLLPYEQYF . . TRBJ2-7 TRBV23-1
TGCAGTTGCGAGGGGGCCTCCTACAATGAGCAGTTCTTC CSCEGASYNEQFF few TRBD1 TRBJ2-1 TRBV29-1
TGTGCCAGCAGTGCCGAGTCCGACATGTTCTATGGCTACACCTTC CASSAESDMFYGYTF . . TRBJ1-2 TRBV2
TGTGCCAGCAACCGGGACAGGGCGGACACCGGGGAGCTGTTTTTT CASNRDRADTGELFF . TRBD1 TRBJ2-2 TRBV12-3/TRBV12-4
TGCAGTGCTAGGAGGGGTGGATACCGCTACGAGCAGTACTTC CSARRGGYRYEQYF . . TRBJ2-7 TRBV20-1
TGCAGCGTTGACTTACTAGCGGGGATCCAAGAGACCCAGTACTTC CSVDLLAGIQETQYF . TRBD2 TRBJ2-5 TRBV29-1
TGTGCCAGCAGTCCCGAGACGGGGTACGAGTGGAACACTGAAGCTTTCTTT CASSPETGYEWNTEAFF once . TRBJ1-1 TRBV27
TGTGCCAGCAGCCAGGGACAGGGGGCGCGTCAGCCCCAGCATTTT CASSQGQGARQPQHF . TRBD1 TRBJ1-5 TRBV7-2
TGTGCCAGCAGCCAAGGGGTACAGAACACCGGGGAGCTGTTTTTT CASSQGVQNTGELFF few . TRBJ2-2 TRBV4-2
TGTGCCAGCAGCTTCCCCCTTGGGGCGGGGGGGAGCACAGATACGCAGTATTTT CASSFPLGAGGSTDTQYF few TRBD2 TRBJ2-3 TRBV7-2
TGCAGTGCTAGCCCAGGCCGGGCTGGGGCCAACGTCCTGACTTTC CSASPGRAGANVLTF . . TRBJ2-6 TRBV20-1
TGTGCCAGCAGTTACCTACCTAGCTCCTACAATGAGCAGTACTTC CASSYLPSSYNEQYF . . TRBJ2-7 TRBV6-5
TGTGCCAGCAGTGAATATGGCGAAAGGGAAAAACTGTTTTTT CASSEYGEREKLFF . . TRBJ1-4 TRBV25-1
TGTGCCAGCAGTTACGCTTCCGGGACAGGGTTAGCAGAGCAGTACTTC CASSYASGTGLAEQYF few TRBD1 TRBJ2-7 TRBV6-6
TGTGCCAGCAGCCCATCCGAAAGCAGGGGGTACAATGAGCAGTTCTTC CASSPSESRGYNEQFF . TRBD1 TRBJ2-1 TRBV7-9
TGTGCCAGCAGAGCCCCGGGACTAGAGTCCTACGAGCAGTACTTC CASRAPGLESYEQYF . TRBD2 TRBJ2-7 TRBV2
TGTGCCAGCAGCCAAATGGGAGAGCAGTTCTTC CASSQMGEQFF . . TRBJ2-1 TRBV3-1
TGCAGCGTAAGGGAACCGGAGACGGCTTTCTTT CSVREPETAFF . . TRBJ1-1 TRBV29-1
TGCGCCAGCAGCCCCGAAGGCAGATTGAACACTGAAGCTTTCTTT CASSPEGRLNTEAFF once . TRBJ1-1 TRBV4-1
TGTGCCAGCAGCTTACTGGGGGTGGATCAGCCCCAGCATTTT CASSLLGVDQPQHF few . TRBJ1-5 TRBV7-2
TGCGCCAGCGCCCCCTTACCAGGTTTCAGATATCAGCCCCAGCATTTT CASAPLPGFRYQPQHF . . TRBJ1-5 TRBV5-1
TGTGCCTGGAGCTCACCCTCCTACGAGCAGTACTTC CAWSSPSYEQYF . . TRBJ2-7 TRBV30
TGTGCCAGCAGTCCTCCCCCGGGCAGCCAAAGTGAGGACAATGAGCAGTTCTTC CASSPPPGSQSEDNEQFF . . TRBJ2-1 TRBV7-9
TGCGCCAGCAGCCAAGATCGGACAGGGGACCCCCATAATGAGCAGTTCTTC CASSQDRTGDPHNEQFF . TRBD1 TRBJ2-1 TRBV4-1
TGTGCCAGCTCACCAAAGTTCGGGGGGTCGATAGCCAAAAACATTCAGTACTTC CASSPKFGGSIAKNIQYF . TRBD2 TRBJ2-4 TRBV18
TGTGCCATCAGTGAGTCGAAACGACAGGGAAAAAGGGGTACTGAAGCTTTCTTT CAISESKRQGKRGTEAFF . TRBD1 TRBJ1-1 TRBV10-3
TGTGCCAGCAGCGTAGGGGCCTCGGGGAAAGACCTCACTAGGCAGTACTTC CASSVGASGKDLTRQYF . . TRBJ2-7 TRBV9
TGTGCCAGCAGCCCCCCGGCAGCTCCACTCTCCGAGCAGTACTTC CASSPPAAPLSEQYF few . TRBJ2-7 TRBV11-1
TGTGCCAGCAGCTCATGGGACAGGCCTAACTATGGCTACACCTTC CASSSWDRPNYGYTF . TRBD1 TRBJ1-2 TRBV28
TGCAGTGCTATCCGGGACGAAACTTACAATGAGCAGTTCTTC CSAIRDETYNEQFF once . TRBJ2-1 TRBV20-1
TGCAGTGCTAGAGTGGAGGACACCGGGGAGCTGTTTTTT CSARVEDTGELFF . . TRBJ2-2 TRBV20-1
TGTGCCAGCAGTCCCAGGGGAGCGGGATCCTACGAGCAGTACTTC CASSPRGAGSYEQYF . . TRBJ2-7 TRBV12-3/TRBV12-4
TGTGCCAGCAGCCCTGATCCCGGGACAGGGCCCTACGAGCAGTACTTC CASSPDPGTGPYEQYF . TRBD1 TRBJ2-7 TRBV7-6
TGTGCCAGCAGCTTAGAATGGACAGCCGCTAACACTGAAGCTTTCTTT CASSLEWTAANTEAFF . . TRBJ1-1 TRBV11-2